The sequence of this T cell receptor (beta chain) was determined in a study of T cell responses to AZD1222 COVID-19 vaccine. To note about this clone: Its antigen is not known.

TCRdb's copy holds only in-frame clones and misses some; the assay was immunoSEQ multiplex PCR. The data contain some 80,000 clones, about 91% of them singletons. Findings and limits, study-wide: It was only a handful of AZD1222 recipients who were seropositive at baseline. The study sampled repertoires only after the peak T cell response. The donor cohort was predominantly white British with a female majority, and clonal diversity may have been underestimated. As reported, nearly half of all spike-specific TCRs target variant regions that are unmutated.

The receptor comes from an adult who received the MenACWY meningococcal vaccine as a control. This specimen was peripheral blood, taken 28 days after the second dose of the MenACWY control vaccine.

In DNA, the CDR3 is TGTGCCAGCAGCTTAGATCTGAGTTGGGACACAGATACGCAGTATTTT. Its protein is CASSLDLSWDTDTQYF. The gene calls are TRBV7-8 and TRBJ2-3; D ambiguous. The V gene's germline CDR1 is SGHVS and CDR2 FQNEAQ. Trimming took off 1 base at V and 2 bases at J, with 13 bases between the two ends. The CDR3 is 16 residues long. Looking up the rest from reference TRBV7-8 and TRBJ2-3 gives the full variable domain: GAGVSQSPRYKVAKRGQDVALRCDPISGHVSLFWYQQALGQGPEFLTYFQNEAQLDKSGLPSDRFFAERPEGSVSTLKIQRTQQEDSAVYLCASSLDLSWDTDTQYFGPGTRLTVL.